This T cell receptor (beta chain) stems from a study of T cell responses to AZD1222 COVID-19 vaccine. Findings and limits, study-wide: Donors in the cohort were predominantly white British and more often female, and clonal diversity was possibly underestimated. Only after the peak T cell response were repertoires sampled.

Doses given second, at about 4 or about 12 weeks, were pooled. Germline loops: CDR1 SGDLS, CDR2 YYNGEE. CDR3 size: 13 residues. The trim removed 4 bases at V and 6 bases at J, leaving 3 bases unmatched. TCRdb keeps only in-frame clones here, not all; method: immunoSEQ multiplex PCR. Of roughly 140,000 clones listed, approximately 90% are singletons. At least ten counts were recorded for this clone. Its target is not known. The J gene is TRBJ2-7, the V gene TRBV9; 11 bases are shared with TRBD1. Sequencing was performed on peripheral blood, taken 28 days after the second AZD1222 dose. The clonotype was recovered from an adult who received the AZD1222 COVID-19 vaccine. The CDR3 reads CASSKGTGGEQYV. DNA of the CDR3: TGTGCCAGCAGCAAGGGGACAGGGGGCGAGCAGTACGTC.